Detailed here is one T cell receptor beta chain. As yet, its antigen is unknown. A library prepared for alpha chains yielded this beta chain as an off-target read; its size is of little meaning. The data are from a study of spatial heterogeneity in lung cancer. Single TCR cDNA molecules each had their own unique molecular identifier. TCRdb itself ran the 5' RACE reads through MiXCR, one entry per CDR3 protein. The repertoire consists of 8,000 to 9,000 distinct CDR3 sequences, with about 4.6% occurring once and the leading ten covering approximately 30%. Overall study results and limits: More often at tumor resection than at routine follow-up, ubiquitous expanded tumor TCRs were detected in the blood.

Specified time point: sample taken at primary tumor resection. Sequencing covered unsorted whole RNA taken from tumor, nontumor lung or frozen PBMC. The 70 or so donors had untreated early-stage non-small cell lung cancer. Trimming removed 0 bases from V and 2 bases from J, with 14 bases in between. The CDR3 is 16 residues long. The sequenced sample was PBMCs, obtained at surgery. The chain has TRBV23-1 and TRBJ2-7; D is perhaps TRBD2 (6 bases). TRBV23-1 is designated an ORF whose function remains uncertain. The clonotype originates from a male donor with early-stage non-small cell lung cancer. The CDR3 coding sequence is TGCGCCAGCAGTCAATCGAGTGGCGGGATCGCCTACGAGCAGTACTTC. This translates into CASSQSSGGIAYEQYF.